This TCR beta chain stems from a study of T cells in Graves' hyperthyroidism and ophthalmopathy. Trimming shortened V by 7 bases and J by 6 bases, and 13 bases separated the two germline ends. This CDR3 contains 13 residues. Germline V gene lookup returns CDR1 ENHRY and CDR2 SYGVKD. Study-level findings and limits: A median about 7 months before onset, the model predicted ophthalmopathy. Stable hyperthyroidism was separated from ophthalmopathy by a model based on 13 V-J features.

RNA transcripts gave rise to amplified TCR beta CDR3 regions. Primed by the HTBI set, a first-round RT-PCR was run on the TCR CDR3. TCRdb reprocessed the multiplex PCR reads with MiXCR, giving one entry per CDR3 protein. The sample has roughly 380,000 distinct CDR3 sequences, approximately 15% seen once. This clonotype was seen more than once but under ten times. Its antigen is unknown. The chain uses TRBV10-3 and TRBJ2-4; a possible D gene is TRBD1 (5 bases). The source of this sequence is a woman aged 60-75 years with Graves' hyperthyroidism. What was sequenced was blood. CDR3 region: CAIKGDRLNIQYF. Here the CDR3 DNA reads TGTGCCATCAAAGGAGACAGATTAAACATTCAGTACTTC.